This T cell receptor beta chain came from a study of T-cell reconstitution after alpha-beta-depleted transplantation in children. This clonotype has just a few counts. V was shortened by 2 bases and J by 2 bases, with 10 bases between the two germline ends. The length of the CDR3 is 14 residues. CDR1 LNHDA and CDR2 SQIVND come from the germline V gene (reference sequence). Library preparation (for TCRbeta) was performed with unique molecular identifiers. TCRdb reanalysed the PCR reads using MiXCR and keeps one entry per CDR3 protein. Of 250,000 to 300,000 distinct CDR3 sequences listed, 9.5% to 10% are singletons.

The origin of this receptor is a human donor who donated a stem cell graft to a child with SCID. The chain links TRBV19 to TRBJ2-7; tentatively, D is TRBD2 (6 bases). This material consisted of PBMCs from the stem cell graft donor, taken from the stem cell graft. CDR3 residues: CASSISGLTYEQYF. The CDR3 DNA is TGTGCCAGTAGTATATCGGGACTCACCTACGAGCAGTACTTC.